These 3 T cell receptor beta chains were all obtained from the same sample, sequenced in a study of regulatory T cells in long-lasting Graves disease. Library construction for TCR beta used iRepertoire HTBI primers and Arm-PCR of CDR3 regions. TCRdb analysed the multiplex PCR reads with MiXCR anew, one entry per CDR3 protein. The sample lists approximately 300,000 distinct CDR3 sequences; about 18% were seen once. Stated time point: newly diagnosed GD, antithyroid drugs for less than 3 months. PBMC RNA was the source of the TCR library. This sample comprised peripheral blood mononuclear cells (PBMCs), obtained at new diagnosis, from a patient treated with antithyroid drugs. The receptor source for this set is a female donor with Graves disease.

This clonotype has at least ten counts. The chain has TRBV28 and TRBJ1-3, with D tentatively TRBD1 (5 bases). The length of the CDR3 is 14 residues. V was cut by 6 bases and J by 1 base, with 10 bases left in between. The germline gives CDR1 MDHEN, CDR2 SYDVKM. The CDR3 region is CASRKGPSGNTIYF. The DNA for the CDR3 is TGTGCCAGCAGAAAGGGACCTTCTGGAAACACCATATATTTT.

This clonotype has just a few counts. The chain combines TRBV19 with TRBJ1-5; D not resolved. V shed 7 bases and J shed 0 bases, with 13 bases lying between them. The germline gives CDR1 LNHDA, CDR2 SQIVND (reference sequence). The CDR3 runs to 15 residues. CDR3 DNA: TGTGCCAGTATGGGCGGGGAGGGTAGCAATCAGCCCCAGCATTTT. It codes for CASMGGEGSNQPQHF.

This clonotype was detected many times. The chain carries TRBV5-1 and TRBJ2-1; D is perhaps TRBD1 (6 bases). Germline assignment: CDR1 SGHRS and CDR2 YFSETQ. Trimming stripped 0 bases from V and 4 bases from J, with 11 bases between. The CDR3 extends over 15 amino acids. The CDR3 here is CASSLVGQNYNEQFF. DNA for the CDR3: TGCGCCAGCAGCTTGGTAGGACAGAATTACAATGAGCAGTTCTTC.